The 15 T cell receptor beta chains below all came from one sample that was sequenced in a study of blood T cell repertoires in COVID-19. Sequencing was performed with immunoSEQ multiplex PCR; in TCRdb, only in-frame clones are kept and a portion is missing. The sample records about 62,000 clones, around 83% being singletons. Material: peripheral blood. The receptors stem from a human donor in a cohort sampled during active COVID-19.

The chain is built from TRBV13 and TRBJ1-2, with TRBD1 as a possible D gene (6 bases). Trimming cost V 3 bases and J 8 bases, with 16 bases left between them. Germline CDR1 is PRHDT and CDR2 is FYEKMQ (reference sequence). The CDR3 totals 14 residues. The CDR3 sequence: CASSFTGRDIGYTF. The CDR3, as DNA: TGTGCCAGCAGCTTTACAGGGAGGGATATCGGCTACACCTTC.

The gene calls are TRBV14 and TRBJ1-1; possible D gene TRBD1, 6 bases. Trimming pared 2 bases from V and 4 bases from J, leaving 17 bases between. The CDR3 totals 16 residues. The germline V gene encodes CDR1 SGHDN and CDR2 FVKESK. Here the CDR3 DNA reads TGTGCCAGCAGCCAATTCATCGGCACAGGGATCACTGAAGCTTTCTTT. Translating it yields CASSQFIGTGITEAFF.

For the CDR3, the DNA is TGTGCCAGCAGACCGGGGACAGGGTACGACTACACCTTC. This codes for CASRPGTGYDYTF. V and J are TRBV6-5 and TRBJ1-2; TRBD1 aligns across 9 bases. Losses at the gene ends were 6 bases for V and 10 bases for J; bases not matched to a gene: 9. In germline, CDR1 is MNHEY, CDR2 SVGAGI. The length of the CDR3 is 13 residues.

The V gene is TRBV3-1 (or the pseudogene TRBV3-2), the J gene TRBJ1-3; TRBD1 might be the D (5 bases). CDR1 LGHDT and CDR2 YNNKEL come from the germline V gene (reference sequence). The CDR3 is made up of 14 amino acids. With 3 bases removed from V and 1 base from J, the gap between germline ends came to 7 bases. The CDR3 region has the DNA TGTGCCAGCAGCCAGCGGGGGTCTGGAAACACCATATATTTT. It codes for CASSQRGSGNTIYF.

The chain recombines TRBV2 with TRBJ2-2, with a weak D call TRBD1 (6 bases). The germline gives CDR1 SNHLY, CDR2 FYNNEI. The CDR3 totals 14 residues. Trimming took 4 bases from V and 4 from J, leaving 10 bases between them. CDR3 residues: CASSGSQGTGELFF. CDR3 coding DNA: TGTGCCAGCAGTGGTTCACAGGGCACCGGGGAGCTGTTTTTT.

The J gene is TRBJ2-3, the V gene TRBV9, with TRBD2 identical over 10 bases. Germline lookup yields CDR1 SGDLS and CDR2 YYNGEE. The CDR3 runs to 18 residues. V dropped 3 bases and J dropped 0; count of bases not matched to a gene: 10. The CDR3 spells CASSESIAGGTSTDTQYF. CDR3 DNA: TGTGCCAGCAGCGAGTCAATAGCGGGGGGCACTAGCACAGATACGCAGTATTTT.

The chain recombines TRBV29-1 with TRBJ2-5; 8 bases match TRBD2. CDR3 length: 13 amino acids. V lost 6 bases and J lost 4; bases outside the gene matches: 7. CDR1 is SQVTM, CDR2 ANQGSEA, per germline. CDR3 region: CSVAGTRRETQYF. DNA of the CDR3: TGCAGCGTGGCCGGGACTAGAAGAGAGACCCAGTACTTC.

This clone was seen only a few times. The chain is built from TRBV27 and TRBJ2-2; 11 bases map to TRBD1. Germline V gives CDR1 MNHEY, CDR2 SMNVEV (reference sequence). The V and J ends lost 2 bases and 1 base, in that order; junction bases with no gene match: 3. The CDR3 is made up of 17 amino acids. CDR3 sequence reads: CASSLVGTGGNTGELFF. In DNA form, the CDR3 reads TGTGCCAGCAGTTTAGTAGGGACAGGGGGGAACACCGGGGAGCTGTTTTTT.

V usage is TRBV2 and J usage is TRBJ1-6; D is ambiguous. V lost 5 bases to trimming and J lost 10 bases, with 15 bases between them. CDR1 SNHLY and CDR2 FYNNEI come from the germline V gene. The CDR3 consists of 14 residues. The CDR3 nucleotides read TGTGCCAGCAGTAGACAACTGGCAGGATCACCCCTCCACTTT. Its translation: CASSRQLAGSPLHF.

The chain recombines TRBV30 with TRBJ1-4, with 9 nucleotides matching TRBD1. Trimming took 6 bases from V and 4 from J; bases not matched to a gene: 3. CDR1 and CDR2 from the germline V gene are GTSNPN and SVGIG (reference sequence). The CDR3 covers 13 residues. The CDR3 here is CACGQGSNEKLFF. In DNA, the CDR3 is TGTGCCTGTGGACAGGGGAGTAATGAAAAACTGTTTTTT.

This clone was observed once. The chain combines TRBV3-1 (or the pseudogene TRBV3-2) with TRBJ1-5; no reliable D call. CDR1 and CDR2 (germline): LGHDT, YNNKEL (reference sequence). The CDR3 loop spans 14 amino acids. V lost 1 base and J 2 bases, leaving 6 bases between the germline ends. The CDR3 DNA is TGTGCCAGCAGCCAAGGCGGGGGCAATCAGCCCCAGCATTTT. Its protein is CASSQGGGNQPQHF.

The gene calls are TRBV19 and TRBJ1-1; D is perhaps TRBD1 (5 bases). The CDR3 runs 14 residues. From germline, CDR1 is LNHDA and CDR2 SQIVND (reference sequence). V shed 1 base and J shed 1 base, with 7 bases lying between them. CDR3 sequence: CASSIVGGNTEAFF. The CDR3 DNA is TGTGCCAGTAGTATAGTCGGGGGGAACACTGAAGCTTTCTTT.

This clone was detected once. The chain employs TRBV29-1 and TRBJ1-2; 10 bases align to TRBD1. With 6 bases clipped from V and 8 bases from J, the junction kept 9 bases outside the gene matches. Germline-derived CDR1 and CDR2 are SQVTM and ANQGSEA. There are 13 residues in the CDR3. CDR3 loop: CSVDRDRGGGYTF. The CDR3 DNA follows: TGCAGCGTCGACCGGGACAGGGGCGGCGGCTACACCTTC.

This clone appeared a single time. J is TRBJ1-6 and V is TRBV10-3, with TRBD1 identical over 7 bases. V was clipped by 10 bases and J by 7 bases; unmatched bases: 4. The CDR3 totals 12 residues. Germline CDR1 and CDR2: ENHRY and SYGVKD. The CDR3 bases are TGTGCCACCCGGGACAGAAATTCACCCCTCCACTTT. Protein product: CATRDRNSPLHF.

The rearrangement uses TRBV5-4 and TRBJ2-2, with 14 bases that match TRBD2. This CDR3 has 17 residues. Per germline, CDR1 SGHNT and CDR2 YYREEE (reference sequence). Trimming took 4 bases from V and 4 from J; bases not matched to a gene: 6. CDR3 protein: CASSVGLAGVRTGELFF. Here the CDR3 DNA reads TGTGCCAGCAGCGTGGGACTAGCGGGGGTCCGCACCGGGGAGCTGTTTTTT.